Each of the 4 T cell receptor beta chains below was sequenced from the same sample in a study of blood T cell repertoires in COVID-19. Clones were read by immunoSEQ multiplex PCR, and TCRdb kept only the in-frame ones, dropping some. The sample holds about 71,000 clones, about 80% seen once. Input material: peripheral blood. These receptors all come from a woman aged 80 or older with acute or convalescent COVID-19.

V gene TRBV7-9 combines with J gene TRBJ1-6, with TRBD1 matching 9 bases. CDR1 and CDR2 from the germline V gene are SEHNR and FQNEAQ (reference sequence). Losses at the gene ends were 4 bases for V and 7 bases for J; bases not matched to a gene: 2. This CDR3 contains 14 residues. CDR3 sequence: CASSSGQGNSPLHF. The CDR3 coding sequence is TGTGCCAGCAGCTCGGGACAGGGAAATTCACCCCTCCACTTT.

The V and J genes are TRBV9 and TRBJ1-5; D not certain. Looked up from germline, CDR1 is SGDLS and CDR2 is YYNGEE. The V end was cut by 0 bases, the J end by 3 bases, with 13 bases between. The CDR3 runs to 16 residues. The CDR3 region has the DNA TGTGCCAGCAGCGTAGGCCCCGGTAATTTCAATCAGCCCCAGCATTTT. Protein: CASSVGPGNFNQPQHF.

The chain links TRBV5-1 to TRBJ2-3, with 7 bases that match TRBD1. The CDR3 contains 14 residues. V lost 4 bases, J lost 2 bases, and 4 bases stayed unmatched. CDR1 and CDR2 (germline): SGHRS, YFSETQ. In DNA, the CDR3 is TGCGCCAGCAGCCCGGGACAGCCCACAGATACGCAGTATTTT. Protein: CASSPGQPTDTQYF.

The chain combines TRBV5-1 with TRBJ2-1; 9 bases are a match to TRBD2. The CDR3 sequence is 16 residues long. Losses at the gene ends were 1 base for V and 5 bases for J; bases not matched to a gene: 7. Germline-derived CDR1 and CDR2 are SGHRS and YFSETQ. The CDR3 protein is CASSLNEASGNNEQFF. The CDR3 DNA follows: TGCGCCAGCAGCTTGAACGAGGCTAGCGGGAACAATGAGCAGTTCTTC.